A selection of T cell receptor beta chains follows, all from one sample in a study of cytomegalovirus exposure and HLA in healthy donors. Here immunoSEQ multiplex PCR was the method, and the copy in TCRdb shows in-frame clones only, minus some. The repertoire holds 90,000 to 120,000 clones, with 82% as singletons. Sequences were obtained from PBMCs. The source of these receptors is a man aged 25 to 40 in good health and CMV-seropositive. The CDR3 runs from the conserved cysteine through the conserved F or W. D genes are given only for firm matches. A clone size is listed for some rows: how often the clone was seen (once, few, many), or a class if it is expanded.

TRBJ1-3 . . TRBV21-1 TGTGCCAGCAGCCCGACTAGACGGCCCTCTGGAAACACCATATATTTT CASSPTRRPSGNTIYF
TRBJ1-4 TRBD1 . TRBV6-5 TGTGCCAGCAAACCGGGACAGTCTAATGAAAAACTGTTTTTT CASKPGQSNEKLFF
TRBJ2-3 TRBD2 . TRBV7-9 TGTGCCAGCAGTTTCGGGACTAGCGGGGGCATAGATACGCAGTATTTT CASSFGTSGGIDTQYF
TRBJ2-7 TRBD1 few TRBV29-1 TGCAGCGTTGACGGGGACAGCCACTACGAGCAGTACTTC CSVDGDSHYEQYF
TRBJ2-2 . . TRBV9 TGTGCCAGCAGCGTAGATCTCAGCGGGGAGCTGTTTTTT CASSVDLSGELFF
TRBJ2-2 TRBD1 . TRBV10-3 TGTGCCATCAGTGAGTCTGGACAGGGGGACACCGGGGAGCTGTTTTTT CAISESGQGDTGELFF
TRBJ2-3 TRBD1 . TRBV11-2 TGTGCCAGCAGCTTAGGGGACAGGGGATCCGATACGCAGTATTTT CASSLGDRGSDTQYF
TRBJ2-2 . once TRBV5-1 TGCGCCAGCAGCTGGGGGAACAGGGAGATCGGGGAGCTGTTTTTT CASSWGNREIGELFF
TRBJ1-1 . . TRBV5-1 TGCGCCAGCAGCCCGGATAGGGGAGGGGGATTGAACACTGAAGCTTTCTTT CASSPDRGGGLNTEAFF
TRBJ2-1 . . TRBV5-1 TGCGCCAGCAGCTTGGGGCTAGCCCCCTCCTACAATGAGCAGTTCTTC CASSLGLAPSYNEQFF
TRBJ2-1 TRBD1 . TRBV4-1 TGCGCCAGCAGCCAAGATAGTCAGGGGACAGGGCCTTACAATGAGCAGTTCTTC CASSQDSQGTGPYNEQFF
TRBJ2-2 . . TRBV23-1 TGCGCCAGCCCGTTCACACAGGGAAACAGAAACGGGGAGCTGTTTTTT CASPFTQGNRNGELFF
TRBJ2-7 . . TRBV2 TGTGCCAGCAGGGGGGACTCCACCTACGAGCAGTACTTC CASRGDSTYEQYF
TRBJ1-6 . . TRBV25-1 TGTGCCAGCAGTGCGGAGAGCTCCTATAATTCACCCCTCCACTTT CASSAESSYNSPLHF
TRBJ2-5 TRBD2 . TRBV30 TGTGCCTGGGGAGCGGGGTTCCAAGAGACCCAGTACTTC CAWGAGFQETQYF
TRBJ2-1 TRBD2 . TRBV11-2 TGTGCCAGCAGAACGACTAGCTATCGGGGTGAGCAGTTCTTC CASRTTSYRGEQFF
TRBJ2-7 TRBD1 . TRBV19 TGTGCCAGTTCGGCGGGGGACAGGGTCGAGCAGTACTTC CASSAGDRVEQYF
TRBJ2-6 . once TRBV11-3 TGTGCCAGCAGCGAGGCCTCTGGGGCCAACGTCCTGACTTTC CASSEASGANVLTF
TRBJ2-5 TRBD2 . TRBV4-1 TGCGCCAGCAGCCAAGATCGGGAAGCGGGGGGGCCCCAGGCCCAGTACTTC CASSQDREAGGPQAQYF
TRBJ2-7 . . TRBV7-8 TGTGCCAGCAGCTTCTACTACGAGCAGTACTTC CASSFYYEQYF
TRBJ2-3 TRBD2 . TRBV6-4 TGTGCCAGCAGTGACTCGCCTAGCGGGGGTACAGATACGCAGTATTTT CASSDSPSGGTDTQYF
TRBJ2-5 . . TRBV5-5 TGTGCCAGCAGCTTGCTACAGGCCAGGGAGACCCAGTACTTC CASSLLQARETQYF
TRBJ2-5 . . TRBV6-1 TGTGCCAGCAGTGAAGCATATGGACAGAACGGGGAGACCCAGTACTTC CASSEAYGQNGETQYF
TRBJ1-1 TRBD1 . TRBV6-5 TGTGCCAGCACTCACAGGGGGGCGAACACTGAAGCTTTCTTT CASTHRGANTEAFF
TRBJ1-1 . . TRBV29-1 TGCAGCGACGGGGGGATGAACACTGAAGCTTTCTTT CSDGGMNTEAFF
TRBJ2-1 TRBD2 . TRBV30 TGTGCCTGGGCGACTAGCGGCTACAATGAGCAGTTCTTC CAWATSGYNEQFF
TRBJ2-1 TRBD2 . TRBV6-5 TGTGCCAGCAGTTACGTTTCTAGCGGGGGGTACAATGAGCAGTTCTTC CASSYVSSGGYNEQFF
TRBJ1-1 TRBD1 . TRBV7-8 TGTGCCAGCAGGTCGGACAGGTTGGTCACTGAAGCTTTCTTT CASRSDRLVTEAFF
TRBJ1-1 . . TRBV2 TGTGCCAGCAGTGTCCAAAGGGGCACTGAAGCTTTCTTT CASSVQRGTEAFF
TRBJ1-2 . once TRBV19 TGTGCCAGTAGTATCCAGGTTATTAACTATGGCTACACCTTC CASSIQVINYGYTF
TRBJ2-5 TRBD2 once TRBV5-1 TGCGCCAGCAGCCTAACTAGCGGGGGGGTCCAAGAGACCCAGTACTTC CASSLTSGGVQETQYF
TRBJ2-7 TRBD1 . TRBV12-5 TGTGCTAGTGGCCAGGGACAGCGAGAGCAGTACTTC CASGQGQREQYF
TRBJ1-1 . . TRBV7-8 TGTGCCAGCAGCTTCACGGGGAAGGCTGAAGCTTTCTTT CASSFTGKAEAFF
TRBJ1-4 TRBD1 . TRBV29-1 TGCAGCGTTCGGGGGACAGGGATGGGGGAAAAACTGTTTTTT CSVRGTGMGEKLFF
TRBJ1-3 TRBD1 medium-sized TRBV2 TGTGCCAGCAGTGAAATCTTGGGACAGGGGGCAAACACCATATATTTT CASSEILGQGANTIYF
TRBJ2-1 TRBD1 few TRBV27 TGTGCCAGCAGGAAAGGGGGCTCGCACAATGAGCAGTTCTTC CASRKGGSHNEQFF
TRBJ2-3 TRBD2 . TRBV5-5 TGTGCCAGCAGCTTGGGCGCTAGCGGGTACACAGATACGCAGTATTTT CASSLGASGYTDTQYF
TRBJ2-5 TRBD2 . TRBV5-1 TGCGCCAGCAGAAGGGATAGCGGGGTAGAGACCCAGTACTTC CASRRDSGVETQYF
TRBJ1-6 . . TRBV5-4 TGTGCCAGCAGCTTGGGACAGATAAGTAATTCACCCCTCCACTTT CASSLGQISNSPLHF
TRBJ2-2 TRBD2 once TRBV5-4 TGTGCCACCTCGCTAGCGGGGACCACCGGGGAGCTGTTTTTT CATSLAGTTGELFF
TRBJ1-5 TRBD1 . TRBV6-5 TGTGCCAGCAGTAAATCCTGGACAGGGGAACAGCCCCAGCATTTT CASSKSWTGEQPQHF
TRBJ1-2 TRBD1 . TRBV7-3 TGTGCCAGCAGCGCCGAAACCGGGACAGGGGTTGGCTACACCTTC CASSAETGTGVGYTF
TRBJ1-4 TRBD1 . TRBV5-1 TGCGCCAGCAGCACGGACAGGCTTGAAAAACTGTTTTTT CASSTDRLEKLFF
TRBJ1-1 . . TRBV7-6 TGTGCCAGCAGCTTAGATACAGGGCTGAAGAGCACTGAAGCTTTCTTT CASSLDTGLKSTEAFF
TRBJ1-2 . . TRBV5-5 TGTGCCAGCAGCTTGGGCCAGGGTGTCTATGGCTACACCTTC CASSLGQGVYGYTF
TRBJ2-1 TRBD2 . TRBV7-9 TGTGCCAGCAGCCCGACTAGCGGGGGGGCCGTTATCCACAATGAGCAGTTCTTC CASSPTSGGAVIHNEQFF
TRBJ2-7 TRBD2 . TRBV7-2 TGTGCCAGCAGCCCCCAAGGACTAGCGAAATTGGACGAGCAGTACTTC CASSPQGLAKLDEQYF
TRBJ2-7 TRBD2 . TRBV28 TGTGCCAGCAGTGACAGCGGGGGGGCCGGCGAGCAGTACTTC CASSDSGGAGEQYF
TRBJ1-1 . . TRBV5-1 TGCGCCAGCAGCTTGGGGGACATAAGTGGGAACACTGAAGCTTTCTTT CASSLGDISGNTEAFF
TRBJ1-1 . . TRBV27 TGTGCCAGCAGTTTCGGACTGGAGAACACTGAAGCTTTCTTT CASSFGLENTEAFF
TRBJ2-1 . . TRBV7-9 TGTGCCAGCAGCCCCCGCCGGGGGACAGAGATCGTCTACAATGAGCAGTTCTTC CASSPRRGTEIVYNEQFF
TRBJ2-7 . few TRBV6-5 TGTGCCAGCAGTTTGTCGGACATATCCTCCGAGCAGTACTTC CASSLSDISSEQYF